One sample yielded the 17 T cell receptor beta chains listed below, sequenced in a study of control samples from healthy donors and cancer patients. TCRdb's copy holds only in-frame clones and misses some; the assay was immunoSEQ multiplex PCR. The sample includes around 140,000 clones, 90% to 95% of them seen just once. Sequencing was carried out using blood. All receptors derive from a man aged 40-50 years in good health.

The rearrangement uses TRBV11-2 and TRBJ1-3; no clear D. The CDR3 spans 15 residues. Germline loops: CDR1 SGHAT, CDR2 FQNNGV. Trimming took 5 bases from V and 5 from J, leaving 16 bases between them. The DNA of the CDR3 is TGTGCCAGCAGCGCCTCACAGAGCTATAGAAACACCATATATTTT. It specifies CASSASQSYRNTIYF.

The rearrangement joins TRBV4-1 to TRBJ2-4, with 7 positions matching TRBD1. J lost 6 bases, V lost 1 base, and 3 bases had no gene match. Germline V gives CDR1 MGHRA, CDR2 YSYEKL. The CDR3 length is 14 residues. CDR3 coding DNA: TGCGCCAGCAGCCAAGCGGGACAGCTAAACATTCAGTACTTC. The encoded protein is CASSQAGQLNIQYF.

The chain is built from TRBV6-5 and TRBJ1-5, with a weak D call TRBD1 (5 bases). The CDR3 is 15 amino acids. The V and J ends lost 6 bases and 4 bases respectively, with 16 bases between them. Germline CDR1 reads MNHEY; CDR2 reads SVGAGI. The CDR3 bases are TGTGCCAGCAGAGGGGTCGGATCGGGAAATCAGCCCCAGCATTTT. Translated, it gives CASRGVGSGNQPQHF.

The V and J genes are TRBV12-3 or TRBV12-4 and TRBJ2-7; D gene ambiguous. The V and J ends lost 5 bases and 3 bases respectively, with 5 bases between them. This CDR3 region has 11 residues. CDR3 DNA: TGTGCCAGCAGTCAGGACTACGAGCAGTACTTC. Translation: CASSQDYEQYF.

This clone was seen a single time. CDR3 coding DNA: TGCGCCAGCAGTGATAACTACAATGAGCAGTTCTTC. As protein: CASSDNYNEQFF. V is TRBV10-1 and J is TRBJ2-1; D ambiguous. The V gene's germline CDR1 is WNHNN and CDR2 SYGVQD (reference sequence). This CDR3 is 12 amino acids long. V was trimmed by 3 bases and J by 3 bases, leaving 3 bases between them.

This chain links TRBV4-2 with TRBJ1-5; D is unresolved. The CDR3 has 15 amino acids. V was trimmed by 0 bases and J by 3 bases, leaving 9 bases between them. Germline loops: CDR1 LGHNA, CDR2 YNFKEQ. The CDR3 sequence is CASSQDLGNNQPQHF. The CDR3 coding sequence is TGTGCCAGCAGCCAAGATCTAGGAAACAATCAGCCCCAGCATTTT.

The CDR3 bases are TGTGCCAGCAGCAAAACGGGTGTAGGCGGACAGGAAGCTTTCTTT. It codes for CASSKTGVGGQEAFF. The J gene is TRBJ1-1, the V gene TRBV21-1; the table's D call, TRBD1, was not checked against the DNA. TRBV21-1 constitutes a pseudogene. The length of the CDR3 is 15 residues.

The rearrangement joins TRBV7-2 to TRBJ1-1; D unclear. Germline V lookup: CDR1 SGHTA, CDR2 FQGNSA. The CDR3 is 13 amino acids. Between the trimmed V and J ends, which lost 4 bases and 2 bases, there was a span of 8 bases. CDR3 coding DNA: TGTGCCAGCAGCTCGCAGAGTAACACTGAAGCTTTCTTT. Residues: CASSSQSNTEAFF.

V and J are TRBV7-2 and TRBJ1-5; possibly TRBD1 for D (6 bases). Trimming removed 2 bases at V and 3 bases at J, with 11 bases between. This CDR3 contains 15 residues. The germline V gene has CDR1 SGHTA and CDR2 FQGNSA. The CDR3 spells CASSLPGTFNQPQHF. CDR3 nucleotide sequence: TGTGCCAGCAGCTTACCCGGGACATTCAATCAGCCCCAGCATTTT.

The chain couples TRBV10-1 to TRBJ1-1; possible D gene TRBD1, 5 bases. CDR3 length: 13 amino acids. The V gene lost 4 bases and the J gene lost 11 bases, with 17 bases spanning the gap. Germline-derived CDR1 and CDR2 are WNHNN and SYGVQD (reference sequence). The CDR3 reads CASSVFGAQDAFF. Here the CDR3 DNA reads TGCGCCAGCAGTGTATTTGGGGCCCAGGATGCTTTCTTT.

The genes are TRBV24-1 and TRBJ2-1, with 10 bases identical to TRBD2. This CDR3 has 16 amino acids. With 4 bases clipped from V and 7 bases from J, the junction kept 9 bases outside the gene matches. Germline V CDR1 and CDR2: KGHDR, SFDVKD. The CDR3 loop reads CATSEIRAGGPNEQFF. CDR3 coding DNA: TGTGCCACCAGTGAGATCCGAGCGGGGGGGCCGAATGAGCAGTTCTTC.

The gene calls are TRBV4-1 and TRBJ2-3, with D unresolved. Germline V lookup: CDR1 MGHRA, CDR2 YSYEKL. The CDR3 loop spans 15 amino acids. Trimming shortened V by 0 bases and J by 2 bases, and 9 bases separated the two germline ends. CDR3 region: CASSQDDGPTDTQYF. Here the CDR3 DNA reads TGCGCCAGCAGCCAAGATGATGGTCCCACAGATACGCAGTATTTT.

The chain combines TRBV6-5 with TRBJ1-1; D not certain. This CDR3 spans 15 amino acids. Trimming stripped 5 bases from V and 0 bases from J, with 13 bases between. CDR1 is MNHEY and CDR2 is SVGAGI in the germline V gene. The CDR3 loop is CASSMTGLMNTEAFF. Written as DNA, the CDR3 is TGTGCCAGCAGTATGACGGGCCTAATGAACACTGAAGCTTTCTTT.

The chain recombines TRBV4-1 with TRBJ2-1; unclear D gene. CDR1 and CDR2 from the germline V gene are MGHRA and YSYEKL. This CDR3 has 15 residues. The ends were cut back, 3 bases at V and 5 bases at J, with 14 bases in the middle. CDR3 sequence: CASSHVGRKNNEQFF. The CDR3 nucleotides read TGCGCCAGCAGCCATGTCGGACGGAAAAACAATGAGCAGTTCTTC.

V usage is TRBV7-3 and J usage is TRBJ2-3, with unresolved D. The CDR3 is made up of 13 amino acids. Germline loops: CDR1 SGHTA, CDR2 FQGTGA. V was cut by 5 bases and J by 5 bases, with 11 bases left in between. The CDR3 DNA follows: TGTGCCAGCAGCCCTTCTGGGTTAGATACGCAGTATTTT. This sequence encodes CASSPSGLDTQYF.

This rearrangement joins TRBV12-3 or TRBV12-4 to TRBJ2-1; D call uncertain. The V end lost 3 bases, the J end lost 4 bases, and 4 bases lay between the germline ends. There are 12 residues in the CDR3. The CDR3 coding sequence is TGTGCCAGCAGTTTCGATTACAATGAGCAGTTCTTC. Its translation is CASSFDYNEQFF.

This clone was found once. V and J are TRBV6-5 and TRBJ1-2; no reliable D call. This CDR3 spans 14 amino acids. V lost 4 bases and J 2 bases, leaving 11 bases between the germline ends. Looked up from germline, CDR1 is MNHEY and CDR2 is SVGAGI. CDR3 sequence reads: CASSLLTSNYGYTF. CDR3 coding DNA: TGTGCCAGCAGTTTGTTGACATCCAACTATGGCTACACCTTC.